This T cell receptor (beta chain) was profiled in a study of blood T cell repertoires in COVID-19 (dated by TCRdb to about 2020). Context from the whole study: Collaborator samples came from the United States, Italy and Spain and covered acute and convalescent phases of COVID-19. A freely available public database, intended as a resource for researchers studying the immune response to SARS-CoV-2, is where the repertoires were released. Where HLA class I and class II types were available, the types were taken from metadata supplied by the sample provider, not from assay-based typing. Deeply sampled blood TCRbeta repertoires from subjects exposed to, actively infected with, or recovered from COVID-19 were included in the dataset. The samples were drawn from the first 160 participants of the ongoing ImmuneRACE study and from some 1,300 subjects provided by 6 global collaborators. Sample metadata almost always included a de-identified subject ID, COVID-19 status, age in years and sex. The material from the prospective study consisted of cDNA or gDNA derived from T cells, B-cell-depleted T cells, or PBMCs. The research as a whole found: The amount of clinical and demographic metadata varied by source and participant and was provided uncurated.

The collaborating institutions used their own protocols to collect whole blood in K2EDTA tubes. For TCRbeta analysis, collaborator samples were shipped as frozen whole blood, as isolated PBMCs, or as DNA extracted from either sample type. TCRbeta CDR3 regions were amplified from genomic DNA by means of the immunoSEQ Assay, a bias-controlled multiplex PCR. From the authors' description of their analysis: The number of nucleated cells in each sample was estimated from the amplification of reference gene primers within the assay. Sequence reads were collapsed and filtered to measure the absolute abundance of every unique TCRbeta CDR3 rearrangement. For each sample, productive Simpson clonality was calculated as the square root of Simpson's diversity index across productive rearrangements. TCRdb took over this immuneACCESS table, retaining in-frame rearrangements with V and J assigned. Such tables are incomplete; in checked studies, under half of the missing clones stem from an unresolved V gene, and the remainder is unexplained. V and J calls and clone size are copied from that table; D and trimming were computed from the DNA. The sample table records a few hundred thousand clones; 84% of these occur just once. The ten largest clones add up to approximately 9% of the sample.

The CDR3, cysteine through phenylalanine, is 16 amino acids long. Left in the record is the CDR3 DNA by itself, 48 bases read in frame from the first base. CDR1 and CDR2 are drawn from the germline V gene (reference sequence): LNHDA, SQIVND. The junction shows trimming of 8 bases on V and 0 bases on J, and the gene matches do not reach 5 bases of it. A note on this clone: Its antigen has not been determined. The record has no base qualities; no much larger clone is one base away.

The receptor comes from a human donor in a cohort sampled during active COVID-19. The chain was built from TRBV19 and TRBJ2-2, with 11 central nucleotides matching TRBD2. Sequences were obtained from peripheral blood. For the CDR3, the sequence is CASGLAGLANTGELFF. The base sequence is TGTGCCAGTGGACTAGCGGGCCTCGCGAACACCGGGGAGCTGTTTTTT. Full variable domain (CDR3 extended with the reference TRBV19 and TRBJ2-2 proteins): DGGITQSPKYLFRKEGQNVTLSCEQNLNHDAMYWYRQDPGQGLRLIYYSQIVNDFQKGDIAEGYSVSREKKESFPLTVTSAQKNPTAFYLCASGLAGLANTGELFFGEGSRLTVL.